This T cell receptor (beta chain) was identified during a study of blood T cell repertoires in COVID-19 (TCRdb year 2020). Some background on the complete study: Samples covering the acute and convalescent phases of COVID-19 were provided by collaborators in the United States, Italy and Spain. The material from the prospective study consisted of cDNA or gDNA derived from T cells, B-cell-depleted T cells, or PBMCs. Deeply sampled blood TCRbeta repertoires from subjects exposed to, actively infected with, or recovered from COVID-19 were included in the dataset. A freely available public database, intended as a resource for researchers studying the immune response to SARS-CoV-2, is where the repertoires were released. The samples were drawn from two sources: the first 160 participants of the ongoing ImmuneRACE study, and 950 to 1,500 subjects contributed by 6 global collaborators. Nearly every sample came with metadata listing a de-identified subject ID, COVID-19 status, age in years and sex. HLA class I and class II types, where available, came from metadata supplied by the sample provider rather than from assay-based typing.

Collaborating institutions collected whole blood in K2EDTA tubes following their own protocols. For TCRbeta analysis, collaborators shipped samples as frozen whole blood, isolated PBMCs, or DNA extracted from either of those sample types. TCRbeta CDR3 regions were amplified from genomic DNA using the immunoSEQ Assay, a bias-controlled multiplex PCR. On the authors' methods: Nucleated cell counts per sample were estimated from amplification of reference gene primers within the assay. To quantify the absolute abundance of each unique TCRbeta CDR3 rearrangement, sequence reads were collapsed and filtered. For each sample, productive Simpson clonality was calculated by taking the square root of Simpson's diversity index across productive rearrangements. TCRdb stores this immuneACCESS table with in-frame sequences only. Part of the clones is absent; in the studies checked, under half of the shortfall reflects unresolved V genes, and no reason is known for the rest. From that table come the V and J calls and clone size; the DNA was used to work out D and trimming. The sample table contains around 250,000 clones; only one count was recorded for about 82% of them. Approximately 5.1% of the sample lies in the top ten.

Regarding this clone: No antigen is known for it. No much larger clonotype is one base removed from it; base qualities were not supplied.

What the authors observed across the whole study: Clinical and demographic metadata were provided uncurated, with the amount varying by source and participant.

Sequencing was carried out using peripheral blood. This sequence was found in a man in his fifties or sixties with active or convalescent COVID-19.

CDR3 protein: CAWSADRGLGEAFF. The base sequence is TGTGCCTGGAGCGCCGACAGGGGGCTTGGTGAAGCTTTCTTT. Rearrangement joined TRBV30 to TRBJ1-1; 10 bases in the junction line up with TRBD1. Ends trimmed: V by 3 bases, J by 7 bases; bases unmatched to a gene: 8. The CDR3 contains 14 residues, cysteine and phenylalanine counted. The entry retains the CDR3 DNA only, 42 bases that are in frame from base 1. From the germline V gene (reference sequence), CDR1 is GTSNPN and CDR2 is SVGIG.